The clone carrying this T cell receptor (beta chain) appeared a few times. Its antigen remains unknown. Unfractionated whole blood yielded total RNA. The entry originates in a study of human T cells and chemical hapten exposure. The wider study: Slight differences in pooled library volume were the main source of varying TCR yields across samples. Study-wide findings and caveats: TCRs at high frequency, those above 1 in 1000, did not change with DPC sensitization.

CDR3 length: 13 residues. V lost 5 bases, J lost 8 bases, and 5 bases stayed unmatched. In germline, CDR1 is MNHEY, CDR2 SVGAGI. TCRdb used MiXCR to reprocess the 5' RACE reads, holding one entry per CDR3 protein. Here the sample spans 110,000 or so distinct CDR3 sequences, approximately 20% being singletons. This clonotype originated in a human donor in good health. The chain couples TRBV6-5 to TRBJ1-2; 10 bases match TRBD1. The chain's CDR3 is CASSPDRGLGYTF. CDR3 coding DNA: TGTGCCAGCAGTCCCGACAGGGGGCTCGGCTACACCTTC.